The 25 T cell receptor beta chains below were found in one sample sequenced in a study of CD8 T cells in ankylosing spondylitis. TCRdb processed the 5' RACE reads anew with MiXCR; each CDR3 protein has one entry. The repertoire holds around 300,000 distinct CDR3 sequences, with 11% as singletons. Source material: blood, either unsorted or a sorted T cell fraction (not recorded which). These receptors all come from a female donor with ankylosing spondylitis or in good health (not recorded which).

The chain employs TRBV20-1 and TRBJ2-7; 9 bases map to TRBD1. This CDR3 spans 12 amino acids. The V gene's germline CDR1 is DFQATT and CDR2 SNEGSKA (reference sequence). V lost 6 bases, J lost 4 bases, and 4 bases stayed unmatched. The CDR3 here is CSAGQGMYEQYF. The DNA of the CDR3 is TGCAGTGCCGGACAGGGGATGTACGAGCAGTACTTC.

In its sample, this clonotype was seen many times. DNA for the CDR3: TGCAGTGCTATTAACAGACGGTCCAATCAGCCCCAGCATTTT. It encodes CSAINRRSNQPQHF. V and J are TRBV20-1 and TRBJ1-5; D gene unclear. The V end was cut by 4 bases, the J end by 3 bases, with 13 bases between. Germline CDR1 DFQATT, CDR2 SNEGSKA (reference sequence). The CDR3 runs 14 residues.

This clonotype was counted many times. This rearrangement joins TRBV27 to TRBJ1-6; 7 bases map to TRBD1. The V gene end was trimmed by 8 bases and the J gene end by 3 bases; junction bases not matched to a gene: 10. This CDR3 has 16 amino acids. Germline loops: CDR1 MNHEY, CDR2 SMNVEV (reference sequence). CDR3 nucleotides: TGTGCCAGCTCTAGAGGAGGGACAGTCTATAATTCACCCCTCCACTTT. Protein: CASSRGGTVYNSPLHF.

The V gene is TRBV18, the J gene TRBJ1-1, with a possible D match to TRBD1 (6 bases). Germline CDR1 is KGHSH and CDR2 is LQKENI. The ends were cut back, 5 bases at V and 3 bases at J, with 13 bases in the middle. The CDR3 covers 14 residues. The CDR3 loop is CASSNNRVDTEAFF. The CDR3 bases are TGTGCCAGCTCAAATAACAGGGTCGACACTGAAGCTTTCTTT. The entire variable domain, with the rest obtained from reference TRBV18 and TRBJ1-1, is as follows: NAGVMQNPRHLVRRRGQEARLRCSPMKGHSHVYWYRQLPEEGLKFMVYLQKENIIDESGMPKERFSAEFPKEGPSILRIQQVVRGDSAAYFCASSNNRVDTEAFFGQGTRLTVV.

There are many counts of this clonotype. The rearrangement links TRBV5-1 to TRBJ2-4, with D maybe TRBD2 (6 bases). V lost 2 bases and J lost 8, with 14 bases in between. This CDR3 contains 14 residues. Germline CDR1 is SGHRS and CDR2 is YFSETQ. As DNA, the CDR3 is TGCGCCAGCAGCTTTAGGACCGGGGGAGACATTCAGTACTTC. The encoded protein is CASSFRTGGDIQYF.

This clonotype was detected many times. The chain recombines TRBV5-1 with TRBJ1-1; a weak D match, TRBD1 (6 bases). V was clipped by 2 bases and J by 4 bases, with 12 bases between them. Germline-derived CDR1 and CDR2 are SGHRS and YFSETQ. This CDR3 is built from 14 residues. CDR3 residues: CASSFTGMPTEAFF. The CDR3 nucleotides read TGCGCCAGCAGCTTCACAGGGATGCCCACTGAAGCTTTCTTT.

This clonotype has at least ten counts. J is TRBJ1-1 and V is TRBV12-3 or TRBV12-4; D is undetermined. The CDR3 loop spans 12 amino acids. The V end was cut by 8 bases, the J end by 1 base, with 8 bases between. In DNA form, the CDR3 reads TGTGCCAGCTTGGCGACGAACACTGAAGCTTTCTTT. The encoded protein is CASLATNTEAFF.

The sample holds many counts of this clonotype. The rearrangement joins TRBV5-6 to TRBJ2-1, with 14 bases aligning to TRBD2. This CDR3 contains 16 residues. From germline, CDR1 is SGHDT and CDR2 YYEEEE. The junction had 5 bases not matched to a gene; V was cut back by 4 bases and J by 5 bases. CDR3 region: CASSPLTSGGDNEQFF. CDR3 nucleotide sequence: TGTGCCAGCAGCCCACTGACTAGCGGGGGGGACAATGAGCAGTTCTTC.

This clonotype appeared many times. The chain joins TRBV5-8 to TRBJ1-2, with unresolved D. V was shortened by 4 bases and J by 4 bases, with 11 bases between the two germline ends. The CDR3 extends over 13 amino acids. Per germline, CDR1 SGHTS and CDR2 YDEGEE. For the CDR3, the DNA is TGTGCCAGCAGCGGACGGTCGGGCTATGGCTACACCTTC. This sequence encodes CASSGRSGYGYTF.

The gene calls are TRBV14 and TRBJ1-2, with a weak D call TRBD1 (6 bases). The CDR3 covers 14 residues. Per the germline V gene, CDR1 is SGHDN and CDR2 is FVKESK. The ends were cut back, 3 bases at V and 4 bases at J, with 12 bases in the middle. CDR3 residues: CASSQVQGPYGYTF. In DNA, the CDR3 is TGTGCCAGCAGCCAGGTGCAGGGGCCCTATGGCTACACCTTC.

This chain connects TRBV14 to TRBJ2-3; possibly TRBD2 for D (6 bases). The length of the CDR3 is 18 residues. Between the trimmed V and J ends, which lost 1 base and 1 base, there was a span of 18 bases. Looked up from germline, CDR1 is SGHDN and CDR2 is FVKESK. CDR3 amino acids: CASSQVRRGVAGTDTQYF. CDR3 DNA: TGTGCCAGCAGCCAAGTCCGCCGCGGGGTAGCTGGCACAGATACGCAGTATTTT.

This clonotype appeared many times. The chain uses TRBV20-1 and TRBJ1-1; D remains unclear. CDR3 length: 12 residues. CDR1 and CDR2 from the germline V gene are DFQATT and SNEGSKA (reference sequence). V was pared by 3 bases and J by 2 bases, with 7 bases between. CDR3 bases: TGCAGTGCTAGGCCAGACAACACTGAAGCTTTCTTT. Amino acids: CSARPDNTEAFF.

This clonotype came up many times. The rearrangement joins TRBV19 to TRBJ2-1, with D possibly matching TRBD1 (6 bases). This CDR3 is 16 amino acids long. Germline CDR1 and CDR2: LNHDA and SQIVND (reference sequence). Trimming shortened V by 3 bases and J by 0 bases, and 12 bases separated the two germline ends. The CDR3 DNA is TGTGCCAGTAGTATCAGGGGCGGCGTCTCCTACAATGAGCAGTTCTTC. Protein product: CASSIRGGVSYNEQFF. Full variable domain (missing parts from reference TRBV19 and TRBJ2-1): DGGITQSPKYLFRKEGQNVTLSCEQNLNHDAMYWYRQDPGQGLRLIYYSQIVNDFQKGDIAEGYSVSREKKESFPLTVTSAQKNPTAFYLCASSIRGGVSYNEQFFGPGTRLTVL.

Only a few counts were recorded for this clonotype. V and J are TRBV21-1 and TRBJ2-7; the D segment call TRBD1 is taken from the table without a DNA check. TRBV21-1 is reported as a pseudogene. This CDR3 contains 14 residues. The CDR3: CASSIGTGTYEQYF. The CDR3 region has the DNA TGTGCCAGCAGCATAGGGACAGGAACCTACGAGCAGTACTTC.

In its sample, this clonotype was seen many times. The chain has TRBV7-2 and TRBJ1-2; D is uncertain. CDR1 and CDR2 from the germline V gene are SGHTA and FQGNSA. Trimming pared 0 bases from V and 7 bases from J, leaving 15 bases between. This CDR3 contains 15 residues. The CDR3 sequence: CASSLALSGIGGYTF. The CDR3 DNA follows: TGTGCCAGCAGCTTAGCTCTATCGGGAATTGGTGGCTACACCTTC.

There are many counts of this clonotype. The chain couples TRBV9 to TRBJ2-3; perhaps TRBD2 as D (5 bases). The CDR3 totals 14 residues. V was shortened by 4 bases and J by 4 bases, with 13 bases between the two germline ends. CDR1 SGDLS and CDR2 YYNGEE come from the germline V gene. The CDR3 here is CASSPQTTPDTQYF. Here the CDR3 DNA reads TGTGCCAGCAGCCCCCAGACTACCCCAGATACGCAGTATTTT.

V usage is TRBV7-2 and J usage is TRBJ2-1, with TRBD2 matching over 11 bases. Trimming at V came to 1 base and at J to 7 bases, leaving 9 bases not matched to a gene. The CDR3 totals 17 residues. Germline V gives CDR1 SGHTA, CDR2 FQGNSA. The CDR3 sequence is CASSLGFTSGRRNEQFF. For the CDR3, the DNA is TGTGCCAGCAGCTTAGGGTTTACTAGCGGGAGACGGAATGAGCAGTTCTTC.

The V gene is TRBV20-1, the J gene TRBJ2-1, with 9 bases that match TRBD1. This CDR3 is built from 14 residues. The junction had 3 bases not matched to a gene; V was cut back by 0 bases and J by 6 bases. Germline CDR1 DFQATT, CDR2 SNEGSKA (reference sequence). This chain's CDR3 is CSARDDRGGNEQFF. The CDR3 DNA reads TGCAGTGCTAGAGATGACAGGGGGGGCAATGAGCAGTTCTTC.

The chain combines TRBV28 with TRBJ1-6; 8 bases agree with TRBD1. This CDR3 spans 15 amino acids. V lost 4 bases, J lost 10 bases, and 9 bases stayed unmatched. Germline lookup yields CDR1 MDHEN and CDR2 SYDVKM. The CDR3 nucleotides read TGTGCCAGCAGTTACCGACAGGGGTTGGAATCACCCCTCCACTTT. Encoded protein: CASSYRQGLESPLHF.

There are many counts of this clonotype. The chain combines TRBV20-1 with TRBJ1-5; 12 nucleotides match TRBD1. J lost 3 bases, V lost 0 bases, and 6 bases had no gene match. This CDR3 has 17 amino acids. The V gene's germline CDR1 is DFQATT and CDR2 SNEGSKA (reference sequence). CDR3 residues: CSAREGGQGANNQPQHF. CDR3 DNA: TGCAGTGCTAGAGAAGGGGGACAGGGGGCGAACAATCAGCCCCAGCATTTT.

There are a few counts of this clonotype. This chain connects TRBV5-5 to TRBJ1-3, with D unclear. CDR1 SGHKS and CDR2 YYEKEE come from the germline V gene (reference sequence). The CDR3 runs to 12 residues. With 1 base removed from V and 4 bases from J, the gap between germline ends came to 3 bases. This chain's CDR3 is CASSLTGNTIYF. The CDR3 DNA follows: TGTGCCAGCAGCTTGACCGGAAACACCATATATTTT. The whole variable domain, filled in from reference TRBV5-5 and TRBJ1-3, reads DAGVTQSPTHLIKTRGQQVTLRCSPISGHKSVSWYQQVLGQGPQFIFQYYEKEERGRGNFPDRFSARQFPNYSSELNVNALLLGDSALYLCASSLTGNTIYFGEGSWLTVV.

This clonotype was counted ten times or more. The chain has TRBV7-9 and TRBJ2-7; 8 bases are a match to TRBD2. This CDR3 has 14 amino acids. V lost 10 bases, J lost 2 bases, and 10 bases stayed unmatched. The germline CDR1 and CDR2 sequences are SEHNR and FQNEAQ (reference sequence). Here the CDR3 reads CATSTGTRAYEQYF. The CDR3 nucleotides are TGTGCCACCTCAACCGGGACTAGAGCCTACGAGCAGTACTTC.

This clonotype was seen ten or more times. The chain uses TRBV20-1 and TRBJ2-7; maybe TRBD1 (5 bases). V lost 6 bases to trimming and J lost 0 bases, with 12 bases between them. The germline V gene encodes CDR1 DFQATT and CDR2 SNEGSKA (reference sequence). The CDR3 extends over 13 amino acids. CDR3 sequence reads: CSAPGYFSYEQYF. The CDR3 DNA follows: TGCAGTGCCCCAGGGTACTTCTCCTACGAGCAGTACTTC.

This clonotype was counted many times. The chain recombines TRBV7-2 with TRBJ2-3; 10 nucleotides match TRBD2. Germline V gene sequence: CDR1 SGHTA, CDR2 FQGNSA. This CDR3 has 15 amino acids. CDR3 sequence reads: CATRPSGSIADTQYF. DNA for the CDR3: TGTGCGACACGGCCTAGCGGGAGCATAGCAGATACGCAGTATTTT.

This clonotype was detected a few times. The chain employs TRBV6-2 or TRBV6-3 and TRBJ2-1, with 8 bases that match TRBD1. CDR1 is MNHEY and CDR2 is SVGEGT in the germline V gene. The CDR3 has 15 residues. Trimming cost V 6 bases and J 4 bases; bases outside gene matches: 8. CDR3 region: CASRSTGVMYNEQFF. CDR3 DNA sequence: TGTGCCAGCAGGTCGACAGGGGTCATGTACAATGAGCAGTTCTTC.